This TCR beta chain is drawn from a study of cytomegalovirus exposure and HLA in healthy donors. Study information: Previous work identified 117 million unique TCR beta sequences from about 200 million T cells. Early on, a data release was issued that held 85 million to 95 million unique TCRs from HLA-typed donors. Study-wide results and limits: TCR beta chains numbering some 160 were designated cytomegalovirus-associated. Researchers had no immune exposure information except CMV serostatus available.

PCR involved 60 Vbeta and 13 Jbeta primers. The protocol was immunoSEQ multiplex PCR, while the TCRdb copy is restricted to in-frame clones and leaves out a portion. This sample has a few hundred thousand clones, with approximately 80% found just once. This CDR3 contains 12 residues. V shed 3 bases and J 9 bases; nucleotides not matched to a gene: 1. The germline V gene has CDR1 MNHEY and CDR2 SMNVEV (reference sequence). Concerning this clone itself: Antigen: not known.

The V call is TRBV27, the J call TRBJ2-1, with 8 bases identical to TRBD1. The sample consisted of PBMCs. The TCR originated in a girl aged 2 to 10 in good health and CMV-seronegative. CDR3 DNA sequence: TGTGCCAGCAGTTTGACAGGGGTTGAGCAGTTCTTC. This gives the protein CASSLTGVEQFF.